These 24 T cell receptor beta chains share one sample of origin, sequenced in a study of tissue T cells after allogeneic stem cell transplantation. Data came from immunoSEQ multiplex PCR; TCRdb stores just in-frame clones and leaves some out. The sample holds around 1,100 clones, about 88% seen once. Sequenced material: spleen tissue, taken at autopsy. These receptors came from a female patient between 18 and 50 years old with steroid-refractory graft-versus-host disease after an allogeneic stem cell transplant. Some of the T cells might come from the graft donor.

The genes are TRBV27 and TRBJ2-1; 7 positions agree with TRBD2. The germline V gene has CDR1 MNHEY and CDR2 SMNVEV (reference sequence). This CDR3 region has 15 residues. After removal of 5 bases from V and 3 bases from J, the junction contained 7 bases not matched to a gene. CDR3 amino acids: CASSHLAVSYNEQFF. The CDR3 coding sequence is TGTGCCAGCAGTCACCTAGCGGTCAGCTACAATGAGCAGTTCTTC.

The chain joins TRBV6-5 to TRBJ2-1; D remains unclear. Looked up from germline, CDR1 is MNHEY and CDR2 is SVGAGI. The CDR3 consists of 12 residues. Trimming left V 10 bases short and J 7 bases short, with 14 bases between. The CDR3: CATARTINEQFF. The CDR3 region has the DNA TGTGCCACCGCGCGGACCATAAATGAGCAGTTCTTC.

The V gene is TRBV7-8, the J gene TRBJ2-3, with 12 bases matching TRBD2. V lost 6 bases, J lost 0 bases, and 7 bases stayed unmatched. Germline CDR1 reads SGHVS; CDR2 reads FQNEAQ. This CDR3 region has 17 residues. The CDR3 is CASRTPLAGGSTDTQYF. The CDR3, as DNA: TGTGCCAGCAGAACCCCTCTAGCGGGGGGGAGCACAGATACGCAGTATTTT.

The CDR3 nucleotides read TGTGCCAGCAGTTCTTACCCTTCCTACGAGCAGTACTTC. Residues: CASSSYPSYEQYF. The chain uses TRBV27 and TRBJ2-7; D unclear. The germline gives CDR1 MNHEY, CDR2 SMNVEV (reference sequence). The CDR3 length is 13 residues. Trimming took 4 bases from V and 1 from J, leaving 8 bases between them.

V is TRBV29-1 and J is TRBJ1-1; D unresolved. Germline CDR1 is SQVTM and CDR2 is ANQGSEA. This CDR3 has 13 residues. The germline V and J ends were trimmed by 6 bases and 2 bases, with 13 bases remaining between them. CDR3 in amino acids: CSVATGRNTEAFF. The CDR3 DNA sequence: TGCAGCGTCGCGACTGGACGCAACACTGAAGCTTTCTTT.

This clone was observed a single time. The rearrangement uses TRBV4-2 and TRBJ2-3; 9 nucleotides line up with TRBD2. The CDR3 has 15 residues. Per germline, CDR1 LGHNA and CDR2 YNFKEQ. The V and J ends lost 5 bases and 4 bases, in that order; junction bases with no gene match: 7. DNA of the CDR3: TGTGCCAGCAGCACGCGGGGGGGAATCCCAGATACGCAGTATTTT. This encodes CASSTRGGIPDTQYF.

Written as DNA, the CDR3 is TGCGCCAGCAGCTTGAAAAGTGGCCTAGCGGGATTCAACGAGCAGTACTTC. Translating it yields CASSLKSGLAGFNEQYF. This rearrangement joins TRBV5-1 to TRBJ2-7; TRBD2 agrees at 9 bases. V gave up 1 base and J gave up 5 bases; unmatched junction bases: 13. The CDR3 is 17 residues long. Germline CDR1 SGHRS, CDR2 YFSETQ.

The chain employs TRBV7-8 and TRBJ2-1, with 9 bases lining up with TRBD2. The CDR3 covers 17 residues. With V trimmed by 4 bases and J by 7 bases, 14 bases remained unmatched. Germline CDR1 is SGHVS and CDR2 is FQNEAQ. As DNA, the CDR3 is TGTGCCAGCAGCTCATGGCGGGTAGCGGGAGTAAAAAATGAGCAGTTCTTC. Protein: CASSSWRVAGVKNEQFF.

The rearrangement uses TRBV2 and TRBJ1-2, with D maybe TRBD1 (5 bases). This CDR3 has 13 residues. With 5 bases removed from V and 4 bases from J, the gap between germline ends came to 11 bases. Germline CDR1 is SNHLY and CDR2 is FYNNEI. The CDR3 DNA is TGTGCCAGCAGTTCCAGGGTGGTCTATGGCTACACCTTC. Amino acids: CASSSRVVYGYTF.

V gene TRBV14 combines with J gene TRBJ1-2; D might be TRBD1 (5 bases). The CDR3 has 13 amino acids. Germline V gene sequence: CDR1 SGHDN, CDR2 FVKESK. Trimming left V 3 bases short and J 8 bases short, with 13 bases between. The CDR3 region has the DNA TGTGCCAGCAGCCAGAGCCTCGGGGGAGGCTACACCTTC. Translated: CASSQSLGGGYTF. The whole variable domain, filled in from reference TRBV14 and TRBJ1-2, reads EAGVTQFPSHSVIEKGQTVTLRCDPISGHDNLYWYRRVMGKEIKFLLHFVKESKQDESGMPNNRFLAERTGGTYSTLKVQPAELEDSGVYFCASSQSLGGGYTFGSGTRLTVV.

Here the CDR3 reads CASSSSGAGETQYF. CDR3 bases: TGCGCCAGCAGCTCTTCCGGGGCTGGCGAGACCCAGTACTTC. V gene TRBV5-1 combines with J gene TRBJ2-5; D might be TRBD1 or TRBD2, each matching 5 bases. Germline V gene sequence: CDR1 SGHRS, CDR2 YFSETQ. With 3 bases removed from V and 5 bases from J, the gap between germline ends came to 14 bases. This CDR3 spans 14 amino acids.

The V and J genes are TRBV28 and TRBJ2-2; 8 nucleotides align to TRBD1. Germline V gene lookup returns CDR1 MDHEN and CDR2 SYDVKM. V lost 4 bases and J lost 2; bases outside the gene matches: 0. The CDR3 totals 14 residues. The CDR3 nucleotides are TGTGCCAGCAGTTCAGGGGGCAACACCGGGGAGCTGTTTTTT. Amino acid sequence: CASSSGGNTGELFF. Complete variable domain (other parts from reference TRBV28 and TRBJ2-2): DVKVTQSSRYLVKRTGEKVFLECVQDMDHENMFWYRQDPGLGLRLIYFSYDVKMKEKGDIPEGYSVSREKKERFSLILESASTNQTSMYLCASSSGGNTGELFFGEGSRLTVL.

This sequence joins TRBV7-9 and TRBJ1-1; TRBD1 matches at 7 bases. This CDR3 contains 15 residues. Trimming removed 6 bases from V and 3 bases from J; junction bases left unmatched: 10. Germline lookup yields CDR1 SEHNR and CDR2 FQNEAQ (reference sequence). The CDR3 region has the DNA TGTGCCAGCAGGATTCTGACAGGGAAGGACACTGAAGCTTTCTTT. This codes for CASRILTGKDTEAFF.

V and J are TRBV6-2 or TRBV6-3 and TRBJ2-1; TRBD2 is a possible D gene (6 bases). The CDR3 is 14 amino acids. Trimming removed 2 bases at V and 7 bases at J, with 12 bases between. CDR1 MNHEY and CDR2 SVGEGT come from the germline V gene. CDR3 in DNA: TGTGCCAGCAGTTACCCCGGAGGGCCTAATGAGCAGTTCTTC. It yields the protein CASSYPGGPNEQFF.

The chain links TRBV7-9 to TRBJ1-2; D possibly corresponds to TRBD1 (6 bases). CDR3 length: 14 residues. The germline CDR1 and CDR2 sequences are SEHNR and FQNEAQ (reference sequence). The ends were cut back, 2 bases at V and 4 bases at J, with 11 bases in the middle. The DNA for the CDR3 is TGTGCCAGCAGCTTACAGGGGACCCTCTATGGCTACACCTTC. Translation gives CASSLQGTLYGYTF.

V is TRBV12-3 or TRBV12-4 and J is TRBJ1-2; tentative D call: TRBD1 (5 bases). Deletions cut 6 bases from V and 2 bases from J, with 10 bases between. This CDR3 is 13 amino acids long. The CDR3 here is CASSLRANYGYTF. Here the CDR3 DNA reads TGTGCCAGCAGCCTCAGGGCCAACTATGGCTACACCTTC.

The CDR3, as DNA: TGTGCCAGCAGCCCGCGGACTAGCGGCTACGAGCAGTACTTC. Its protein is CASSPRTSGYEQYF. The rearrangement uses TRBV7-9 and TRBJ2-7; 10 nucleotides align to TRBD2. In germline, CDR1 is SEHNR, CDR2 FQNEAQ (reference sequence). The CDR3 sequence is 14 residues long. Trimming cost V 5 bases and J 3 bases; bases outside gene matches: 4.

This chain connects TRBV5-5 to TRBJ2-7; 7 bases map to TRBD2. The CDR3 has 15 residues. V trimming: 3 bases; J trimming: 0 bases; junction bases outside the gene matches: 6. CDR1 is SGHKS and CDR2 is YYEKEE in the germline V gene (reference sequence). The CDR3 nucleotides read TGTGCCAGCAGCTATCTAGCGGCCCTCTCCTACGAGCAGTACTTC. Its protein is CASSYLAALSYEQYF.

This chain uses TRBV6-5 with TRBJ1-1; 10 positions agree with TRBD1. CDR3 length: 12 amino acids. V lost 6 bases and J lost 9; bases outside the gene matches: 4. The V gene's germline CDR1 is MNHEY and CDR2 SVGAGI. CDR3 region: CASRDRGRQAFF. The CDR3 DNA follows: TGTGCCAGCAGAGACAGGGGGCGGCAAGCTTTCTTT.

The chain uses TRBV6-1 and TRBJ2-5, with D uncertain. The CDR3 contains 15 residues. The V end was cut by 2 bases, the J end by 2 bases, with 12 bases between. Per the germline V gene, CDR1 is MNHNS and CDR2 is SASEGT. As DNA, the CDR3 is TGTGCCAGCAGTGAAAGTCCGATAATGCAAGAGACCCAGTACTTC. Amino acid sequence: CASSESPIMQETQYF.

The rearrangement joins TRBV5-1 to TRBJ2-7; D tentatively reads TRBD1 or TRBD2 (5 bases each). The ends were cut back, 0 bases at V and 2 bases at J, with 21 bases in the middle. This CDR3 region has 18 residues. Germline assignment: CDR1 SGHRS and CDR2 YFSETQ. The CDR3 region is CASSLAGRVGERTYEQYF. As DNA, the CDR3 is TGCGCCAGCAGCTTGGCCGGGCGTGTGGGGGAGAGGACCTACGAGCAGTACTTC.

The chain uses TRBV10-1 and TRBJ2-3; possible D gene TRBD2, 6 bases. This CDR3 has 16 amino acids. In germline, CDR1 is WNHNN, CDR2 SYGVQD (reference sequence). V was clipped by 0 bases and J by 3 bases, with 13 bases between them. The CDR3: CASSESLAMSTDTQYF. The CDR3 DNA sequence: TGCGCCAGCAGTGAGTCTCTAGCGATGAGTACAGATACGCAGTATTTT.

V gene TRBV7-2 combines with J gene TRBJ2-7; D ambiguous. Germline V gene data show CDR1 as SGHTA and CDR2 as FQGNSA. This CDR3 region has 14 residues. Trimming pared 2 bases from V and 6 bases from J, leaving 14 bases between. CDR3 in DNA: TGTGCCAGCAGCTTATATGGGATCGGTCGCGAGCAGTACTTC. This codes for CASSLYGIGREQYF.

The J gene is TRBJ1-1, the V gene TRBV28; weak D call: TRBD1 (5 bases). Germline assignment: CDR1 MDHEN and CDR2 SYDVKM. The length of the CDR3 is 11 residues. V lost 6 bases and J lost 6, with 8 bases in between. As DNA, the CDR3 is TGTGCCAGCAGCCAGACAGCTGAAGCTTTCTTT. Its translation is CASSQTAEAFF.